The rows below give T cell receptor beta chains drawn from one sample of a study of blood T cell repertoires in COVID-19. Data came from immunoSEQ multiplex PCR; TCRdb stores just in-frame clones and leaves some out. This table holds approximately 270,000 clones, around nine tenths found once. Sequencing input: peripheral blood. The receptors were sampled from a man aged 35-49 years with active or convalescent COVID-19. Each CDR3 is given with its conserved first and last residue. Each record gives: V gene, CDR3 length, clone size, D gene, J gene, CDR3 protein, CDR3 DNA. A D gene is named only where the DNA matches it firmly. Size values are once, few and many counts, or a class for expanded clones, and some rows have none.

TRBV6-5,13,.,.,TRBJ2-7,CASSYRQSYEQYF,TGTGCCAGCAGTTACCGACAGTCCTACGAGCAGTACTTC
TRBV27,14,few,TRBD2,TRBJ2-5,CASRELAGIETQYF,TGTGCCAGCAGGGAGCTAGCGGGGATAGAGACCCAGTACTTC
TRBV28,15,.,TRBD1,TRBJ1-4,CASSFRQGTNEKLFF,TGTGCCAGCAGTTTTCGACAGGGGACTAATGAAAAACTGTTTTTT
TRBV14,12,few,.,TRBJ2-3,CASSQGTTTQYF,TGTGCCAGCAGCCAAGGTACTACGACGCAGTATTTT
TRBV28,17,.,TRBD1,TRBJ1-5,CASSLVGTGDGNQPQHF,TGTGCCAGCAGCCTGGTCGGGACAGGGGATGGCAATCAGCCCCAGCATTTT
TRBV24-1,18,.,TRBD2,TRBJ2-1,CATAGTSGHLATFNEQFF,TGTGCCACAGCCGGGACTAGCGGACACTTAGCTACTTTCAATGAGCAGTTCTTC
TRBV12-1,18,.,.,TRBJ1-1,CASSGTAGATREDTEAFF,TGTGCCAGCAGCGGAACCGCAGGGGCTACGCGGGAGGACACTGAAGCTTTCTTT
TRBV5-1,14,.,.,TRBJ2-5,CASSYKGERETQYF,TGCGCCAGCAGTTACAAAGGGGAACGGGAGACCCAGTACTTC
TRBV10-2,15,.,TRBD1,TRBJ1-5,CASSRQGNSNQPQHF,TGCGCCAGCTCTCGACAGGGAAATAGCAATCAGCCCCAGCATTTT
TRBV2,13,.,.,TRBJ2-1,CASTGTPYNEQFF,TGTGCCAGCACCGGGACACCGTACAATGAGCAGTTCTTC
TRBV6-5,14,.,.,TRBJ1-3,CASSLYSSGNTIYF,TGTGCCAGCAGTTTGTACAGCTCTGGAAACACCATATATTTT
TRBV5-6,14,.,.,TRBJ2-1,CASSLASMVNEQFF,TGTGCCAGCAGTTTGGCGAGTATGGTTAATGAGCAGTTCTTC
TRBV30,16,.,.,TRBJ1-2,CAWSGPGHPVLYGYTF,TGTGCCTGGAGTGGCCCCGGACACCCTGTTTTGTATGGCTACACCTTC
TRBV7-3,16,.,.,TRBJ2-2,CASSLSDTSNTGELFF,TGTGCCAGCAGCTTATCTGACACGTCAAACACCGGGGAGCTGTTTTTT
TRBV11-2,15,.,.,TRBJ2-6,CASTPSFPGANVLTF,TGTGCCAGCACCCCCTCTTTCCCTGGGGCCAACGTCCTGACTTTC
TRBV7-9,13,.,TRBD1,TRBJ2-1,CASSFGQVDEQFF,TGTGCCAGCAGCTTTGGACAGGTGGATGAGCAGTTCTTC
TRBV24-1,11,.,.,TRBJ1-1,CATSDFTEAFF,TGTGCCACCAGTGATTTTACAGAAGCTTTCTTT
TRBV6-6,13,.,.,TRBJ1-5,CASSAGPNQPQHF,TGTGCCAGCAGTGCTGGGCCGAATCAGCCCCAGCATTTT
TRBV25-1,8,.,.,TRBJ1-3,CALNTIYF,TGTGCCCTAAACACCATATATTTT
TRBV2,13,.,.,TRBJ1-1,CASSRTENTEAFF,TGTGCCAGCAGCCGGACAGAAAACACTGAAGCTTTCTTT
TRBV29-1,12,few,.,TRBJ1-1,CSVENPGVNAFF,TGCAGCGTTGAAAATCCAGGCGTAAATGCTTTCTTT
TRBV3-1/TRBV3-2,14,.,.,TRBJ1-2,CASSQLRANYGYTF,TGTGCCAGCAGCCAACTCAGGGCTAACTATGGCTACACCTTC
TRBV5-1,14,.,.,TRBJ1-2,CASSSLTGNYGYTF,TGCGCCAGCAGCTCTCTAACAGGGAACTATGGCTACACCTTC
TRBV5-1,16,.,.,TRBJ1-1,CASSLGVGGVFAEAFF,TGCGCCAGCAGCTTAGGGGTGGGAGGTGTCTTTGCTGAAGCTTTCTTT
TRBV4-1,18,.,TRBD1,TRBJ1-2,CASSQDSPRTGTNYGYTF,TGCGCCAGCAGCCAAGACTCCCCTCGGACAGGGACTAACTATGGCTACACCTTC
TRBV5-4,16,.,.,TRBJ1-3,CASSTGGTTGGNTIYF,TGTGCCAGCAGCACTGGCGGCACCACCGGTGGAAACACCATATATTTT
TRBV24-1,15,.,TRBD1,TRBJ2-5,CATSDPGQVLETQYF,TGTGCCACCAGTGATCCCGGACAGGTTTTAGAGACCCAGTACTTC
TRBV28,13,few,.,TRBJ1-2,CASSAQVVYGYTF,TGTGCCAGCAGTGCGCAGGTTGTCTATGGCTACACCTTC
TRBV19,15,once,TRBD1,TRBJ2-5,CASSMAGTGAETQYF,TGTGCCAGTAGTATGGCCGGGACAGGTGCGGAGACCCAGTACTTC
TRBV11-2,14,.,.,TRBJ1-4,CASSQHDTGEKLFF,TGTGCCAGCAGCCAACATGACACAGGGGAAAAACTGTTTTTT
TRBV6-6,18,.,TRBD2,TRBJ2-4,CASSLGLAGGGAKNIQYF,TGTGCCAGCAGTCTCGGCCTAGCGGGGGGGGGCGCCAAAAACATTCAGTACTTC
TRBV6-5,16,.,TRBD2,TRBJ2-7,CASSYSTSGGPYEQYF,TGTGCCAGCAGTTACTCGACGAGCGGGGGGCCCTACGAGCAGTACTTC
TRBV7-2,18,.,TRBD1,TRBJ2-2,CASSPFSPGTGSNGELFF,TGTGCCAGCAGCCCCTTTTCCCCCGGGACAGGGAGTAACGGGGAGCTGTTTTTT
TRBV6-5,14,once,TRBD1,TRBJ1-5,CASQDRGIGQPQHF,TGTGCCAGCCAAGACAGGGGAATTGGTCAGCCCCAGCATTTT
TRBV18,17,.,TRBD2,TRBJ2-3,CASSPMEASGGADTQYF,TGTGCCAGCTCACCAATGGAGGCTAGCGGGGGGGCTGATACGCAGTATTTT
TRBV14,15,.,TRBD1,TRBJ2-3,CASSPRDRATDTQYF,TGTGCCAGCAGTCCCCGGGACAGGGCCACAGATACGCAGTATTTT
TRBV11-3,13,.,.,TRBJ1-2,CASSLGDFYGYTF,TGTGCCAGCAGCTTAGGAGATTTCTATGGCTACACCTTC
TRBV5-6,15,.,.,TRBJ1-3,CASSLGAVAGNTIYF,TGTGCCAGCAGCTTGGGGGCCGTCGCTGGAAACACCATATATTTT
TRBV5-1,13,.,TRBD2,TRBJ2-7,CASSEREGSGQYF,TGCGCCAGCAGTGAGCGGGAGGGATCCGGGCAGTACTTC
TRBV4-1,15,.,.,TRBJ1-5,CASSQDPTAERPQHF,TGCGCCAGCAGCCAAGACCCCACGGCAGAGCGGCCCCAGCATTTT
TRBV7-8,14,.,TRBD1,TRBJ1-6,CASSRDRGGSPLHF,TGTGCCAGCAGCCGAGACAGGGGTGGATCACCCCTCCACTTT
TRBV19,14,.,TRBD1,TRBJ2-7,CASSIGTGSYEQYF,TGTGCCAGTAGTATCGGGACAGGGTCCTACGAGCAGTACTTC
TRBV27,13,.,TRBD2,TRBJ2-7,CASSVGLVYEQYF,TGTGCCAGCAGTGTAGGACTAGTGTACGAGCAGTACTTC
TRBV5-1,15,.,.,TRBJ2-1,CASSFGQGITNEQFF,TGCGCCAGCAGCTTCGGGCAGGGGATCACGAATGAGCAGTTCTTC
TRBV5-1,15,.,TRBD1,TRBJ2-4,CASSQRSGGKNIQYF,TGCGCCAGCAGCCAACGCTCAGGGGGCAAAAACATTCAGTACTTC
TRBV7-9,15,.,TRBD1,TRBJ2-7,CASSLSGTGNYEQYF,TGTGCCAGCAGCCTATCCGGGACAGGGAACTACGAGCAGTACTTC
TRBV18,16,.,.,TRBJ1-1,CASSPEAAQGNTEAFF,TGTGCCAGCTCACCGGAGGCCGCACAGGGAAATACTGAAGCTTTCTTT